This T cell receptor (beta chain) is drawn from a study of shared clonotypes between healthy human individuals. Across the whole study: The composition of the donors was a couple of women and a few men aged 18 to 49. CD4 naive cells filled three plates per donor, CD4 memory three, CD8 naive two and CD8 memory one.

The V and J ends lost 1 base and 4 bases respectively, with 15 bases between them. The V gene's germline CDR1 is SGDLS and CDR2 YYNGEE. The CDR3 extends over 15 amino acids. Naivety among CD8 cells was defined by CD45RO negativity and positive CCR7 selection, thereby excluding terminally differentiated effector memory CD45RA+ cells. The table came from immunoSEQ multiplex PCR; TCRdb's copy has only in-frame clones and leaves some out. The sample includes about 1,900,000 clones, 85% to 95% of them seen just once. With regard to this clone: The sample carries other DNA sequences with the same CDR3.

This chain links TRBV9 with TRBJ2-7; D is possibly TRBD2 (5 bases). Sequenced input: naive CD8+ T cells sorted from blood. This sequence was found in a man between 18 and 29 years old in good health. CDR3 protein: CASSVSGSVSYEQYF. The CDR3 nucleotides read TGTGCCAGCAGCGTAAGCGGCTCCGTATCGTACGAGCAGTACTTC.